What follows are 15 T cell receptor beta chains derived from one specimen sequenced in a study of cytomegalovirus exposure and HLA in healthy donors. PCR was performed using 60 Vbeta and 13 Jbeta primers. Method: immunoSEQ multiplex PCR; TCRdb's copy keeps in-frame clones and lacks some. The table shows some 80,000 clones, with over 9% occurring only once. The sequencing sample was made of PBMCs. The receptors derive from a man in his 60s in good health and CMV-seropositive.

This rearrangement joins TRBV6-5 to TRBJ2-1; 13 bases align to TRBD2. Germline V gives CDR1 MNHEY, CDR2 SVGAGI. With 2 bases clipped from V and 9 bases from J, the junction kept 4 bases outside the gene matches. The length of the CDR3 is 15 residues. CDR3 protein: CASSYGLAGEFEQFF. The CDR3 bases are TGTGCCAGCAGTTACGGACTAGCGGGAGAGTTTGAGCAGTTCTTC.

The V and J genes are TRBV4-2 and TRBJ1-3, with D possibly TRBD1 on 6 matching bases. CDR3 length: 13 amino acids. Between the trimmed V and J ends, which lost 4 bases and 8 bases, there was a span of 12 bases. Looked up from germline, CDR1 is LGHNA and CDR2 is YNFKEQ. The CDR3 loop reads CASSPTGSDTIYF. The CDR3 DNA reads as TGTGCCAGCAGCCCTACAGGGTCGGACACCATATATTTT.

The chain uses TRBV4-2 and TRBJ1-3, with TRBD1 as a possible D gene (5 bases). The CDR3 spans 17 residues. The germline V and J ends were trimmed by 0 bases and 0 bases, with 12 bases remaining between them. In germline, CDR1 is LGHNA, CDR2 YNFKEQ. DNA of the CDR3: TGTGCCAGCAGCCAAGAGCGACAGCCCTTCTCTGGAAACACCATATATTTT. Protein: CASSQERQPFSGNTIYF.

For this clone: At one end the junction does not follow the germline gene, possibly because of a read error. The rearrangement uses TRBV30 and TRBJ1-1, with a weak D call TRBD1 (5 bases). CDR3 size: 11 residues. The V gene's germline CDR1 is GTSNPN and CDR2 SVGIG (reference sequence). DNA for the CDR3: TGTGCCTGGAGTCAGTCCTTTGGGGCTTTCTTC. It translates to CAWSQSFGAFF.

This clone was observed a handful of times. V usage is TRBV7-9 and J usage is TRBJ2-3, with 13 bases matching TRBD2. Trimming at V came to 4 bases and at J to 2 bases, leaving 3 bases not matched to a gene. The length of the CDR3 is 16 residues. Per germline, CDR1 SEHNR and CDR2 FQNEAQ (reference sequence). The CDR3 loop is CASSSGLAGITDTQYF. CDR3 DNA: TGTGCCAGCAGCTCGGGACTAGCGGGGATCACAGATACGCAGTATTTT.

This clone was found a few times. This chain uses TRBV30 with TRBJ1-5; D unresolved. Germline assignment: CDR1 GTSNPN and CDR2 SVGIG (reference sequence). V was shortened by 1 base and J by 9 bases, with 10 bases between the two germline ends. The CDR3 runs to 12 residues. The DNA of the CDR3 is TGTGCCTGGAGTGCCTCGGGGAGGCCCCAGCATTTT. This sequence encodes CAWSASGRPQHF.

This clone was seen only a few times. V and J are TRBV28 and TRBJ2-5, with 9 bases lining up with TRBD2. Germline V CDR1 and CDR2: MDHEN, SYDVKM. The CDR3 runs to 15 residues. With V trimmed by 5 bases and J by 1 base, 5 bases remained unmatched. As DNA, the CDR3 is TGTGCCAGCAGTCTCAGCGGGGGGCCCCAAGAGACCCAGTACTTC. Translating gives CASSLSGGPQETQYF.

This rearrangement joins TRBV11-3 to TRBJ2-2; 10 nucleotides agree with TRBD1. The CDR3 covers 17 residues. Trimming removed 1 base from V and 0 bases from J; junction bases left unmatched: 2. Germline V gives CDR1 SGHNT, CDR2 YENEEA. CDR3 bases: TGTGCCAGCAGCTTAGCCGGGACAGGGGCGAACACCGGGGAGCTGTTTTTT. The encoded protein is CASSLAGTGANTGELFF.

V gene TRBV29-1 combines with J gene TRBJ2-2, with D perhaps matching TRBD2 (6 bases). Trimming removed 7 bases at V and 7 bases at J, with 16 bases between. The germline V gene has CDR1 SQVTM and CDR2 ANQGSEA. The CDR3 is 13 amino acids. CDR3: CSGRTTGSGELFF. The DNA for the CDR3 is TGCAGCGGAAGAACTACCGGGAGCGGGGAGCTGTTTTTT.

This clone was counted a few times. The rearrangement joins TRBV12-5 to TRBJ2-1; TRBD1 matches 10 bases. The junction had 4 bases not matched to a gene; V was cut back by 3 bases and J by 2 bases. The CDR3 contains 16 residues. CDR1 LGHNT and CDR2 FRNRAP come from the germline V gene. CDR3 nucleotide sequence: TGTGCTAGTGGTTTAACCGGACAGGGGGCCTACAATGAGCAGTTCTTC. It is translated as CASGLTGQGAYNEQFF.

CDR3 protein: CASSGRDRSYEQYF. For the CDR3, the DNA is TGTGCCAGCAGTGGCCGGGACAGATCCTACGAGCAGTACTTC. This chain links TRBV27 with TRBJ2-7; 7 bases match TRBD1. The V segment lost 5 bases and the J segment 1 base; nucleotides outside the gene matches: 5. Germline V gives CDR1 MNHEY, CDR2 SMNVEV (reference sequence). The CDR3 covers 14 residues.

This clone was seen just once. The chain is built from TRBV5-1 and TRBJ1-3, with 7 positions matching TRBD1. J gave up 8 bases and V 4 bases, and 9 bases lay outside the gene matches. The CDR3 length is 14 residues. Germline CDR1 reads SGHRS; CDR2 reads YFSETQ. CDR3 sequence (DNA): TGCGCCAGCAGCGAACAGGGGTCTGGTGACACCATATATTTT. It yields the protein CASSEQGSGDTIYF.

V usage is TRBV28 and J usage is TRBJ1-1; 8 positions match TRBD1. This CDR3 contains 13 residues. V lost 6 bases, J lost 10 bases, and 10 bases stayed unmatched. CDR1 and CDR2 (germline): MDHEN, SYDVKM. The CDR3 spells CASRTDRGGGAFF. In nucleotides, the CDR3 is TGTGCCAGCAGAACCGACAGGGGTGGAGGAGCTTTCTTT.

The rearrangement joins TRBV10-3 to TRBJ2-7, with unresolved D. V lost 6 bases and J lost 7, with 19 bases in between. This CDR3 has 14 amino acids. Germline CDR1 ENHRY, CDR2 SYGVKD. The CDR3 spells CAISLPPPLGEQYF. The CDR3, as DNA: TGTGCCATCAGCCTACCACCCCCCCTCGGGGAGCAGTACTTC.

The table lists this clone with a few counts. This CDR3 is CAISLQGARTEAFF. CDR3 DNA sequence: TGTGCCATCAGCCTACAGGGGGCGCGGACTGAAGCTTTCTTT. The gene calls are TRBV10-3 and TRBJ1-1; TRBD1 aligns across 9 bases. Germline CDR1 is ENHRY and CDR2 is SYGVKD. The CDR3 loop spans 14 amino acids. Trimming took 6 bases from V and 5 from J; bases not matched to a gene: 7.